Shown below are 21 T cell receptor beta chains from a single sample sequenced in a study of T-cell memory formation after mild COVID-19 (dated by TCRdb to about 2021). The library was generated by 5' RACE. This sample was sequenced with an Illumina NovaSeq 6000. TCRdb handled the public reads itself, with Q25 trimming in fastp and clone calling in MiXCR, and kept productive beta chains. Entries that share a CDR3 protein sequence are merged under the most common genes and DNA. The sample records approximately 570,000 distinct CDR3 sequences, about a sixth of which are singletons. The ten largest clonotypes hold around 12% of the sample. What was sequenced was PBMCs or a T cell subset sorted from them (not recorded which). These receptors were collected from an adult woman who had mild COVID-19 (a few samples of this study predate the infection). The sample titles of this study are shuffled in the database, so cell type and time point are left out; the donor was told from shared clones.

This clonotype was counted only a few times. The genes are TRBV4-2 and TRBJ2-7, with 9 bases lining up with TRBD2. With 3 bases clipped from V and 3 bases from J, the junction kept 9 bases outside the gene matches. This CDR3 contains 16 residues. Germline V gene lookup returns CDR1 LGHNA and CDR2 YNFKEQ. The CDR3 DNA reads TGTGCCAGCAGCCAGAGTCGGACTAGCGATCACTACGAGCAGTACTTC. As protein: CASSQSRTSDHYEQYF.

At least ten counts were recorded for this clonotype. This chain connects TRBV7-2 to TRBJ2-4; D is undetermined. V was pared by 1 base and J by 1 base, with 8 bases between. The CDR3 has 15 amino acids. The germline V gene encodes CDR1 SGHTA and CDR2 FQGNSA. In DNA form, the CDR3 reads TGTGCCAGCAGCTTAGGGGCCAGGGCCAAAAACATTCAGTACTTC. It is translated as CASSLGARAKNIQYF.

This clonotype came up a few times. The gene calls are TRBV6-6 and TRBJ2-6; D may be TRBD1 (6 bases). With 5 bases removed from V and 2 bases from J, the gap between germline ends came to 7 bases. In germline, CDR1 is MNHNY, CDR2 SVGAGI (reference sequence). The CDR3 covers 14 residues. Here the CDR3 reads CASSGGPGANVLTF. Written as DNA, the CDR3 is TGTGCCAGCAGTGGGGGCCCTGGGGCCAACGTCCTGACTTTC.

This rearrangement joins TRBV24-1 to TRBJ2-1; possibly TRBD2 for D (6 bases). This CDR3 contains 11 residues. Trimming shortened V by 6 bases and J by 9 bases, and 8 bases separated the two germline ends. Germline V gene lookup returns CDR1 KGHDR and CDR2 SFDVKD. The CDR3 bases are TGTGCCACCAGTACCGGGGGTGAGCAGTTCTTC. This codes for CATSTGGEQFF.

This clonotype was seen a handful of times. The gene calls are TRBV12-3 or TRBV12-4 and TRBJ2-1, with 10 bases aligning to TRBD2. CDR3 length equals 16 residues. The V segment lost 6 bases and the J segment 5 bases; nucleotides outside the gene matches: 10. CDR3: CASRKKGLARDNEQFF. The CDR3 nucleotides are TGTGCCAGCAGAAAAAAGGGACTAGCGAGGGACAATGAGCAGTTCTTC.

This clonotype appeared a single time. CDR3 in amino acids: CASRPLGPYGYTF. CDR3 DNA sequence: TGTGCCAGCAGACCCCTGGGACCTTATGGCTACACCTTC. The chain has TRBV27 and TRBJ1-2; tentatively, D is TRBD1 (5 bases). CDR1 is MNHEY, CDR2 SMNVEV, per germline (reference sequence). The CDR3 spans 13 residues. V gave up 6 bases and J gave up 5 bases, with 13 bases separating them.

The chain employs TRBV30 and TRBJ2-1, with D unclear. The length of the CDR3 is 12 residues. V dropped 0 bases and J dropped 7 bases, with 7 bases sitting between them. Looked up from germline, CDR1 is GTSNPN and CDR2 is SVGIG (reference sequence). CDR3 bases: TGTGCCTGGAGTGTACATGGGAATGAGCAGTTCTTC. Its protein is CAWSVHGNEQFF. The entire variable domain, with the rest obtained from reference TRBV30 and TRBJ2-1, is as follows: SQTIHQWPATLVQPVGSPLSLECTVEGTSNPNLYWYRQAAGRGLQLLFYSVGIGQISSEVPQNLSASRPQDRQFILSSKKLLLSDSGFYLCAWSVHGNEQFFGPGTRLTVL.

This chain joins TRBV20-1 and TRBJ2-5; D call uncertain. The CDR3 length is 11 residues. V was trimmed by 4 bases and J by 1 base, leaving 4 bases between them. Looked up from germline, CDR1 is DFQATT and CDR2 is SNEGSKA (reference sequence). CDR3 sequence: CSAKIQETQYF. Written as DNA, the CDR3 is TGCAGTGCTAAAATCCAAGAGACCCAGTACTTC.

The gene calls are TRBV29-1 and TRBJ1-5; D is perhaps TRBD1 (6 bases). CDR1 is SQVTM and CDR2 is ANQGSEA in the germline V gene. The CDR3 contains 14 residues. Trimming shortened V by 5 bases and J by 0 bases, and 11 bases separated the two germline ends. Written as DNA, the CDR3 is TGCAGCGTTTCCCAGGGGAATAGCAATCAGCCCCAGCATTTT. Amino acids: CSVSQGNSNQPQHF.

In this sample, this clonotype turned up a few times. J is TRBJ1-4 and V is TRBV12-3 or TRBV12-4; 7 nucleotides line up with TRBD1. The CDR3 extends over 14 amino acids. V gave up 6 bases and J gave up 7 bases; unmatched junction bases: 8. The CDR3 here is CASRGDSQGEKLFF. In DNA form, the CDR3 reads TGTGCCAGCAGGGGGGACAGCCAAGGTGAAAAACTGTTTTTT.

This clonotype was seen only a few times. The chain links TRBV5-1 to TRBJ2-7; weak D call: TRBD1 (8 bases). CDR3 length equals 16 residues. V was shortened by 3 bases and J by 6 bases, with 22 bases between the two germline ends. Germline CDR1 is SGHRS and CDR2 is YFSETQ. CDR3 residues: CASSSIQGGPDSEQYF. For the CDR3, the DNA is TGCGCCAGCAGCTCCATACAGGGGGGGCCGGACAGCGAGCAGTACTTC.

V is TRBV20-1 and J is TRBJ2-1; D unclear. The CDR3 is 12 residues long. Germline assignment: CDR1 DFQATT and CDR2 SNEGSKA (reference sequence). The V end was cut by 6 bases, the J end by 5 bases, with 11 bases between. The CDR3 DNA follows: TGCAGTGCGAAGGACGTTAACAATGAGCAGTTCTTC. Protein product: CSAKDVNNEQFF.

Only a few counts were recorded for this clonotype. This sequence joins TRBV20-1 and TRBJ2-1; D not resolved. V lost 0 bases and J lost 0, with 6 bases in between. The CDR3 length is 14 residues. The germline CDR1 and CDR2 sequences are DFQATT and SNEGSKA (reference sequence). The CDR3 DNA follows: TGCAGTGCTAGAGACCCCGGCTCCTACAATGAGCAGTTCTTC. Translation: CSARDPGSYNEQFF.

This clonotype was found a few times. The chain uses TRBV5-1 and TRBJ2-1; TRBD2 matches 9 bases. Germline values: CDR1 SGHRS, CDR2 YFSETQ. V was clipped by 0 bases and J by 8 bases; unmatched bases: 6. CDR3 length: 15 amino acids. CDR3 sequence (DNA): TGCGCCAGCAGCTTGGCGGGACTAGCTGGTGATGAGCAGTTCTTC. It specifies CASSLAGLAGDEQFF. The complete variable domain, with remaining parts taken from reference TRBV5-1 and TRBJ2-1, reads KAGVTQTPRYLIKTRGQQVTLSCSPISGHRSVSWYQQTPGQGLQFLFEYFSETQRNKGNFPGRFSGRQFSNSRSEMNVSTLELGDSALYLCASSLAGLAGDEQFFGPGTRLTVL.

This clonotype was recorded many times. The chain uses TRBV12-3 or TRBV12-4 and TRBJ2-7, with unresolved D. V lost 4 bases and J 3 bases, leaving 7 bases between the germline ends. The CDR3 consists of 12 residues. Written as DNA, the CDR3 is TGTGCCAGCAGTTCTCTCGGCTACGAGCAGTACTTC. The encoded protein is CASSSLGYEQYF.

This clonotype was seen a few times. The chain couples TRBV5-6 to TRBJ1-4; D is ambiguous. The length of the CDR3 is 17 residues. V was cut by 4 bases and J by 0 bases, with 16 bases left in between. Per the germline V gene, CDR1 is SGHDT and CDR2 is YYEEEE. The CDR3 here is CASSVWASWATNEKLFF. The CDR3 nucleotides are TGTGCCAGCAGCGTTTGGGCGAGTTGGGCAACTAATGAAAAACTGTTTTTT. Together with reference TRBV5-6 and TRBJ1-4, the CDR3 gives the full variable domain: DAGVTQSPTHLIKTRGQQVTLRCSPKSGHDTVSWYQQALGQGPQFIFQYYEEEERQRGNFPDRFSGHQFPNYSSELNVNALLLGDSALYLCASSVWASWATNEKLFFGSGTQLSVL.

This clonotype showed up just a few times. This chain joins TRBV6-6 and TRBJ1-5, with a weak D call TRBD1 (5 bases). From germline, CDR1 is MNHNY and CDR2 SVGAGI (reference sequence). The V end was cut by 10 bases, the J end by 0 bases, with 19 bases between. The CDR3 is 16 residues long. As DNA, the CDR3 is TGTGCCACCGGGACGGGGCGGTTGAATAGCAATCAGCCCCAGCATTTT. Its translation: CATGTGRLNSNQPQHF.

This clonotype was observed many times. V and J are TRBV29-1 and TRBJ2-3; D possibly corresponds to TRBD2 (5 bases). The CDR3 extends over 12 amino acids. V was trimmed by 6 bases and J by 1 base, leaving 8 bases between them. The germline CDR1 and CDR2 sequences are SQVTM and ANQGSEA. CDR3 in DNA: TGCAGCGTCCGGCGGGGCACAGATACGCAGTATTTT. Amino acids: CSVRRGTDTQYF.

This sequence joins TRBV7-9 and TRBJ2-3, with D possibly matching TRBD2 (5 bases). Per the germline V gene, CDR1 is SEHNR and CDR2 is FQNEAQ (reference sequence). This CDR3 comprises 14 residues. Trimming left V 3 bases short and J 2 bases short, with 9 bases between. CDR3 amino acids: CASSFGDNTDTQYF. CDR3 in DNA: TGTGCCAGCAGCTTCGGGGATAACACAGATACGCAGTATTTT.

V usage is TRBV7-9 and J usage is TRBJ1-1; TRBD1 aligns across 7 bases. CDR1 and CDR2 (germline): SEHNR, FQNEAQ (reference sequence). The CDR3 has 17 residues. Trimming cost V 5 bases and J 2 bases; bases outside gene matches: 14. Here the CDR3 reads CASSEGGQGGCNTEAFF. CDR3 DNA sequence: TGTGCCAGCAGCGAAGGGGGGCAGGGGGGATGTAACACTGAAGCTTTCTTT.

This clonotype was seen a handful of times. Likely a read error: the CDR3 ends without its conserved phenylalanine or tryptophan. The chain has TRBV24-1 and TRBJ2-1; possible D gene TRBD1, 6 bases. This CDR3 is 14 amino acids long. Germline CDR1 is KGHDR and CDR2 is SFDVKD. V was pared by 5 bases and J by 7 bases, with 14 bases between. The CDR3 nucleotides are TGTGCCACCAGTGCCCCTGGCAGGGGAAATGAGCAGTTCTTA. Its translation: CATSAPGRGNEQFL.